A selection of T cell receptor beta chains follows, all from one sample in a study of OX40 agonist ivuxolimab in advanced cancers. Repertoires were generated with immunoSEQ multiplex PCR, while TCRdb's copy carries only in-frame clones and drops some. In the table there are fewer than 85,000 clones, approximately 86% of which are singletons. The sample consisted of CD4+ or CD8+ T cells sorted from blood, taken in a trial of the OX40 agonist ivuxolimab. The receptors stem from an adult with an advanced solid tumor such as melanoma, head and neck, liver or kidney cancer. The conserved cysteine and the conserved F or W are not part of the CDR3 here. A D gene is named only where the DNA matches it firmly. Not all rows give a size; the values are once, few, many and, for expanded clones, a class.

ASSSPGTGAYGYT | . | TRBV28 | TRBD1 | TRBJ1-2
ASKPGTVYGYT | . | TRBV5-6 | . | TRBJ1-2
ASTIRTINTEAF | . | TRBV6-1 | . | TRBJ1-1
ASSLVRQGGSSNYGYT | . | TRBV7-2 | . | TRBJ1-2
ASSLRLGGMGEKLF | . | TRBV18 | TRBD1 | TRBJ1-4
ASSLASGSGNTIY | . | TRBV5-1 | . | TRBJ1-3
ASSPDRGNSGETQY | . | TRBV4-2 | TRBD1 | TRBJ2-5
ASSILAGGPYNEQF | . | TRBV19 | TRBD2 | TRBJ2-1
ASSLAQEKLF | . | TRBV7-9 | . | TRBJ1-4
ASSLRRITGELF | . | TRBV5-6 | . | TRBJ2-2
AGEQDEQF | . | TRBV30 | . | TRBJ2-1
SVEAGRNTEAF | . | TRBV29-1 | . | TRBJ1-1
ASSPRGRSETQY | . | TRBV7-7 | . | TRBJ2-5
ASSLLLPAPHNEQF | . | TRBV7-3 | . | TRBJ2-1
ASSLIGQSPTYEQY | . | TRBV11-2 | . | TRBJ2-7
ASSPKGMTPAPSSYGYT | . | TRBV13 | . | TRBJ1-2
ASSHRRTGGGETQY | . | TRBV23-1 | TRBD1 | TRBJ2-5
ASSQARGPVNTIY | . | TRBV14 | TRBD1 | TRBJ1-3
ASRLEGTTEAF | . | TRBV13 | . | TRBJ1-1
ASSEYNGTDYEQY | . | TRBV10-1 | TRBD1 | TRBJ2-7
ASSFSEGNSPLH | . | TRBV7-6 | . | TRBJ1-6
ASSVDPGGNQPQH | few | TRBV9 | . | TRBJ1-5
ASSRDRDYGYT | medium-sized | TRBV5-4 | TRBD1 | TRBJ1-2
ASSPPLTVASGYT | . | TRBV18 | . | TRBJ1-2
ASRESTDTQY | . | TRBV5-1 | . | TRBJ2-3
ASSGMGDTQY | . | TRBV2 | . | TRBJ2-3
ASSETGEQPQH | few | TRBV18 | TRBD1 | TRBJ1-5
AISIRQGVYEQY | . | TRBV10-3 | TRBD1 | TRBJ2-7
ASSQDRYGYT | few | TRBV5-4 | . | TRBJ1-2